Listed below are T cell receptor beta chains from one sample, sequenced in a study of OX40 agonist ivuxolimab in advanced cancers. Here immunoSEQ multiplex PCR was the method, and the copy in TCRdb shows in-frame clones only, minus some. This sample yields 59,000 or so clones, of which 82% are seen a single time; 3.5% to 4.5% belongs to the top ten. Specimen: CD4+ or CD8+ T cells sorted from blood, collected in a trial of the OX40 agonist ivuxolimab. The receptors were gathered from an adult with an advanced solid tumor such as melanoma, head and neck, liver or kidney cancer. CDR3s leave out the opening cysteine and the closing phenylalanine or tryptophan. The order of the fields is J gene, V gene, CDR3 protein.

J gene: TRBJ1-1; V gene: TRBV4-3; CDR3 protein: ASSQDPGGGTEAF
J gene: TRBJ1-1; V gene: TRBV5-3; CDR3 protein: ASGQGYTEAF
J gene: TRBJ2-1; V gene: TRBV19; CDR3 protein: ASTTTSPHLSYNEQF
J gene: TRBJ1-5; V gene: TRBV7-2; CDR3 protein: ASSQRAGVRNQPQH
J gene: TRBJ1-3; V gene: TRBV5-1; CDR3 protein: ASSLGGTGNTIY
J gene: TRBJ1-6; V gene: TRBV5-4; CDR3 protein: ASSTDRRGSPLH
J gene: TRBJ2-1; V gene: TRBV9; CDR3 protein: ASSQPGGQGNEQF
J gene: TRBJ1-2; V gene: TRBV27; CDR3 protein: ASSLSGAPGYGYT
J gene: TRBJ1-6; V gene: TRBV19; CDR3 protein: ASSRPAREVRSSPLH
J gene: TRBJ2-4; V gene: TRBV4-2; CDR3 protein: ASSPRTEQNIQY
J gene: TRBJ1-1; V gene: TRBV5-4; CDR3 protein: ASKGPPGDTEAF
J gene: TRBJ2-2; V gene: TRBV5-6; CDR3 protein: ASSLRATGTKGELF
J gene: TRBJ1-2; V gene: TRBV27; CDR3 protein: ASSLSPYRIYGYT
J gene: TRBJ1-1; V gene: TRBV6-1; CDR3 protein: ASSLSRLRTEAF
J gene: TRBJ1-1; V gene: TRBV2; CDR3 protein: ASGQDRGEAF
J gene: TRBJ2-1; V gene: TRBV7-8; CDR3 protein: ASSSAGGSYNEQF
J gene: TRBJ2-1; V gene: TRBV9; CDR3 protein: ASSRKGLAGTNEQF
J gene: TRBJ2-1; V gene: TRBV4-3; CDR3 protein: ASSQEVRSSYNEQF
J gene: TRBJ2-3; V gene: TRBV5-1; CDR3 protein: ASRPTGTINTDTQY
J gene: TRBJ1-1; V gene: TRBV29-1; CDR3 protein: SVAVNTEAF
J gene: TRBJ2-7; V gene: TRBV6-5; CDR3 protein: ASSFRGGAHEQY
J gene: TRBJ2-3; V gene: TRBV18; CDR3 protein: ASSISGTSGVSTDTQY
J gene: TRBJ2-7; V gene: TRBV7-9; CDR3 protein: ASSLDRGGYEQY
J gene: TRBJ2-1; V gene: TRBV5-6; CDR3 protein: ASSFLGVAVNEQF
J gene: TRBJ1-3; V gene: TRBV27; CDR3 protein: ASSLRGRTGVSGNTIY
J gene: TRBJ1-5; V gene: TRBV5-1; CDR3 protein: ASSTTGGTGQPQH
J gene: TRBJ1-5; V gene: TRBV19; CDR3 protein: ASSIGQGGNQPQH
J gene: TRBJ2-5; V gene: TRBV7-2; CDR3 protein: ASSLDQGRGRTQY
J gene: TRBJ2-7; V gene: TRBV5-1; CDR3 protein: ASSLGVLAYEQY
J gene: TRBJ1-3; V gene: TRBV5-1; CDR3 protein: ASSFDNSGNTIY
J gene: TRBJ2-5; V gene: TRBV28; CDR3 protein: ASRTGGEETQY
J gene: TRBJ1-5; V gene: TRBV7-2; CDR3 protein: ASSLDRQPQH
J gene: TRBJ1-5; V gene: TRBV4-2; CDR3 protein: ASSQARNQPQH
J gene: TRBJ2-1; V gene: TRBV28; CDR3 protein: ASSWGQGEGRKF
J gene: TRBJ2-3; V gene: TRBV7-2; CDR3 protein: ASSLVLARNTDTQY
J gene: TRBJ1-6; V gene: TRBV6-1; CDR3 protein: ASSARGRSGNSPLH
J gene: TRBJ1-5; V gene: TRBV7-2; CDR3 protein: ASSLAREGQPQH
J gene: TRBJ1-5; V gene: TRBV28; CDR3 protein: ASVGGGKGNQPQH
J gene: TRBJ1-1; V gene: TRBV4-3; CDR3 protein: ASSQDIWENTEAF
J gene: TRBJ2-3; V gene: TRBV7-9; CDR3 protein: ASSLTSGGAPDTQY
J gene: TRBJ2-1; V gene: TRBV30; CDR3 protein: AWSRTGSYNEQF
J gene: TRBJ2-2; V gene: TRBV6-5; CDR3 protein: ASTNVGLAGELF
J gene: TRBJ1-2; V gene: TRBV7-2; CDR3 protein: ASSLGWGRVYGYT
J gene: TRBJ2-3; V gene: TRBV7-3; CDR3 protein: ASSLSPGGAGSPLRD
J gene: TRBJ2-1; V gene: TRBV4-3; CDR3 protein: ASSQDPTGWDEQF
J gene: TRBJ1-5; V gene: TRBV19; CDR3 protein: ASSIWGGGYSNQPQH
J gene: TRBJ2-2; V gene: TRBV19; CDR3 protein: ASRGLAGGLNTGELF
J gene: TRBJ1-4; V gene: TRBV5-1; CDR3 protein: ASSLGQGIIGEKLF
J gene: TRBJ2-1; V gene: TRBV6-1; CDR3 protein: ATTGTGSYNEQF
J gene: TRBJ2-1; V gene: TRBV5-1; CDR3 protein: ASSEEWSSYNEQF
J gene: TRBJ1-1; V gene: TRBV7-2; CDR3 protein: ASSLGHRNTEAF
J gene: TRBJ2-1; V gene: TRBV7-2; CDR3 protein: ASSLRLALF
J gene: TRBJ1-1; V gene: TRBV11-3; CDR3 protein: ASSLVSDTEAF
J gene: TRBJ2-3; V gene: TRBV7-2; CDR3 protein: ASSLRAGDTDTQY
J gene: TRBJ2-5; V gene: TRBV4-2; CDR3 protein: ASSRTSGGEETQY
J gene: TRBJ2-6; V gene: TRBV19; CDR3 protein: ASTSPGLPSGANVLT
J gene: TRBJ2-3; V gene: TRBV7-9; CDR3 protein: ASSLDVQATDTQY
J gene: TRBJ2-5; V gene: TRBV28; CDR3 protein: ASSPSTGTGILGEQY
J gene: TRBJ2-7; V gene: TRBV11-2; CDR3 protein: ASSVDGGASYEQY
J gene: TRBJ1-2; V gene: TRBV7-2; CDR3 protein: ASSLGQGRGYT